This T cell receptor beta chain was sequenced in a study of CD8+CD57+ T cells in acquired aplastic anemia. Study-level points and caveats: A set of some 28 CD8+ CDR3 sequences was shared between patients and controls, and these sequences appeared highly expressed in patients.

V lost 0 bases and J lost 9, with 12 bases in between. This CDR3 has 14 residues. Per the germline V gene, CDR1 is SGDLS and CDR2 is YYNGEE. As for this clonotype: Its matching antigen is unknown.

Profiles of TCR beta VDJ and CDR3 were generated from a genomic DNA template. Via MiXCR, TCRdb re-called the reads, giving one row per CDR3 protein. The repertoire consists of 200,000 to 250,000 distinct CDR3 sequences, with around 60% occurring once and the leading ten covering 25% to 30%. The sample was sorted CD4+, CD8+, or CD8+CD57+ T cells (not recorded which) from PBMCs. The clonotype was recovered from a human donor in good health. V gene TRBV9 combines with J gene TRBJ2-2; possibly TRBD1 or TRBD2 for D (5 bases each). The CDR3 here is CASSVGDEGRELFF. CDR3 nucleotide sequence: TGTGCCAGCAGCGTAGGTGATGAGGGGAGGGAGCTGTTTTTT. Supplemented by reference TRBV9 and TRBJ2-2, the full variable domain reads DSGVTQTPKHLITATGQRVTLRCSPRSGDLSVYWYQQSLDQGLQFLIQYYNGEERAKGNILERFSAQQFPDLHSELNLSSLELGDSALYFCASSVGDEGRELFFGEGSRLTVL.